This T cell receptor beta chain was captured in a study of T cell responses to AZD1222 COVID-19 vaccine. Study-wide context: Analysis merged second doses at about 4 or about 12 weeks.

For this clone: Its specificity is unknown.

Clones were sequenced by immunoSEQ multiplex PCR, and TCRdb holds only the in-frame ones, with some missing. Of 130,000 to 150,000 clones in the sample, around 88% were seen once. Findings and caveats of the study: Among vaccine-associated CD4 TCRs, coverage spanned spike, with dominance at 160-218 and 743-854. Repertoires were sampled only after the peak T cell response.

The CDR3 totals 19 residues. CDR1 is MDHEN and CDR2 is SYDVKM in the germline V gene. V lost 3 bases, J lost 1 base, and 22 bases lay in between. The sequence came from an adult in good health. The sequenced sample was peripheral blood, obtained on day 0 of AZD1222 vaccination. This chain links TRBV28 with TRBJ1-5, with D possibly matching TRBD1 (6 bases). The CDR3 coding sequence is TGTGCCAGCAGTTTTGCCAGGGACACCGTTTTAGGGAGCAATCAGCCCCAGCATTTT. This gives the protein CASSFARDTVLGSNQPQHF.